The T cell receptor beta chain described here comes from a study of blood T cell repertoires in COVID-19. Whole-study context: The samples span acute and convalescent COVID-19 from the United States, Italy and Spain.

Comment on this clone: A read error may produce the germline difference seen at one junction end. Additional DNA sequences in this sample encode the identical CDR3.

Assignment of participants to cohorts was predicated upon participant-reported clinical history. Profiling relied on immunoSEQ multiplex PCR, and the TCRdb table lists in-frame clones only, not all of them. The sample lists 200,000 to 250,000 clones, 75% to 90% occurring once. This CDR3 spans 15 amino acids. The germline V gene encodes CDR1 SGDLS and CDR2 YYNGEE. This TCR came from a woman aged 40-49 years with acute COVID-19. The source material was PBMCs or T cells enriched from blood (not recorded which). The chain combines TRBV9 with TRBJ2-7, with D perhaps matching TRBD1 (6 bases). In DNA, the CDR3 is TGTGCCAGCAGCCCAGGGGCGGGCCCAACGGGCGAGCAGTACTTT. This encodes CASSPGAGPTGEQYF.